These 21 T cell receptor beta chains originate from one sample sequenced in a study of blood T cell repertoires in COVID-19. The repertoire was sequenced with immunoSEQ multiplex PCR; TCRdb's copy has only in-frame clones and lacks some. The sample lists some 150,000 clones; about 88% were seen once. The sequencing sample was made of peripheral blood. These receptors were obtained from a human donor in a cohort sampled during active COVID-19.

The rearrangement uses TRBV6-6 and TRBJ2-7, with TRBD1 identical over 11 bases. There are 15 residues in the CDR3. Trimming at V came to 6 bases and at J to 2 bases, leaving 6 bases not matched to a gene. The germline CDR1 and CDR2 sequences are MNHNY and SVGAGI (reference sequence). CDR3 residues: CASREGTGGAYEQYF. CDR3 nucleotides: TGTGCCAGCAGGGAAGGGACAGGGGGTGCCTACGAGCAGTACTTC.

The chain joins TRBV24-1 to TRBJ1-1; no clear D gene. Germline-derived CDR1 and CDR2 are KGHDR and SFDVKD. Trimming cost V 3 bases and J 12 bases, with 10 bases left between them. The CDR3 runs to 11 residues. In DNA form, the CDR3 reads TGTGCCACCAGTGATCCCTCGGGGACTTTCTTT. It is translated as CATSDPSGTFF.

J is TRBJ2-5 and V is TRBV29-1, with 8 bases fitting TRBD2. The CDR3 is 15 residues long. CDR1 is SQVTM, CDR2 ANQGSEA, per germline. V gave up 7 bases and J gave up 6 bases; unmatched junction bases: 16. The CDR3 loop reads CSALGVAGWAQTQYF. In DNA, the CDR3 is TGCAGCGCCCTTGGGGTAGCGGGATGGGCGCAGACCCAGTACTTC.

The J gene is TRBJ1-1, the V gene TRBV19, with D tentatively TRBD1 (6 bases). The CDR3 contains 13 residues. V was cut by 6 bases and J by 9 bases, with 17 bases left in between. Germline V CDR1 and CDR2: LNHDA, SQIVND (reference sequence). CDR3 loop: CASRPGDLAKAFF. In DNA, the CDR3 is TGTGCCAGTAGGCCAGGGGATCTTGCTAAAGCTTTCTTT. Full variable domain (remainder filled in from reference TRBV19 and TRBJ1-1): DGGITQSPKYLFRKEGQNVTLSCEQNLNHDAMYWYRQDPGQGLRLIYYSQIVNDFQKGDIAEGYSVSREKKESFPLTVTSAQKNPTAFYLCASRPGDLAKAFFGQGTRLTVV.

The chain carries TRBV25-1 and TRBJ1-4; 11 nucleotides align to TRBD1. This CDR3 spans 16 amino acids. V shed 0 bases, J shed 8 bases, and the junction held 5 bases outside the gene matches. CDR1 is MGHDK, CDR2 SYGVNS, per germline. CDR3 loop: CASSEYGQGAGEKLFF. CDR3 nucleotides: TGTGCCAGCAGTGAATACGGACAGGGGGCTGGGGAAAAACTGTTTTTT. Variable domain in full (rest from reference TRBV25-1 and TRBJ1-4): EADIYQTPRYLVIGTGKKITLECSQTMGHDKMYWYQQDPGMELHLIHYSYGVNSTEKGDLSSESTVSRIRTEHFPLTLESARPSHTSQYLCASSEYGQGAGEKLFFGSGTQLSVL.

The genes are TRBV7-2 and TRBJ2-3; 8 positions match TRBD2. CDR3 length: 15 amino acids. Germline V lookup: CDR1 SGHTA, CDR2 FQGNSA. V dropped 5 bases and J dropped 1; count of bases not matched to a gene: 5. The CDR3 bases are TGTGCCAGCAGCAACGGGGGGGCCCGCACAGATACGCAGTATTTT. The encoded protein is CASSNGGARTDTQYF.

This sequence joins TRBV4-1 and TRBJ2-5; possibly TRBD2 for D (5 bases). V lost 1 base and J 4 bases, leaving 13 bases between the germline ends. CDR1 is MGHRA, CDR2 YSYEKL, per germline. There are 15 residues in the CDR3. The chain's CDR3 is CASSQVEASIETQYF. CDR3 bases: TGCGCCAGCAGCCAAGTCGAGGCTAGCATAGAGACCCAGTACTTC.

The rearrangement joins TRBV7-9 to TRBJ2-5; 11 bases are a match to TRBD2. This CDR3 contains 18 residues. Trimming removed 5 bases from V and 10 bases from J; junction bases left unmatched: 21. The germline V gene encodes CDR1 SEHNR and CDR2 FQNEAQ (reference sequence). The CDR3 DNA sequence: TGTGCCAGCAGCCCAACGGGACTAGCGGTTTACGGGAGCGGGGGCCAGTACTTC. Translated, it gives CASSPTGLAVYGSGGQYF.

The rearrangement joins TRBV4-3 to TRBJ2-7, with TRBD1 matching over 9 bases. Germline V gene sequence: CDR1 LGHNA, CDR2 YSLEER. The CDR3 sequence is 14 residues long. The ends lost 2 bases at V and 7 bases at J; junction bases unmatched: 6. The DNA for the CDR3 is TGCGCCAGCAGCCAACTACAGGGGGCGGAAGAGCAGTACTTC. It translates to CASSQLQGAEEQYF.

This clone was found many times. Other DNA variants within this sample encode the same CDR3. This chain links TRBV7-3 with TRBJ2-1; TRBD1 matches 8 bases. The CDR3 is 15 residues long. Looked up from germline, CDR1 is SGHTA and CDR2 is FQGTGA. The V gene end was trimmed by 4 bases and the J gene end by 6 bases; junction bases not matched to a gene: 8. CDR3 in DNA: TGTGCCAGCAGCTACGGACAGGGAGATGGCAATGAGCAGTTCTTC. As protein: CASSYGQGDGNEQFF. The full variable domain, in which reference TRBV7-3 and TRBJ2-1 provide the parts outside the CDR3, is GAGVSQTPSNKVTEKGKYVELRCDPISGHTALYWYRQSLGQGPEFLIYFQGTGAADDSGLPNDRFFAVRPEGSVSTLKIQRTERGDSAVYLCASSYGQGDGNEQFFGPGTRLTVL.

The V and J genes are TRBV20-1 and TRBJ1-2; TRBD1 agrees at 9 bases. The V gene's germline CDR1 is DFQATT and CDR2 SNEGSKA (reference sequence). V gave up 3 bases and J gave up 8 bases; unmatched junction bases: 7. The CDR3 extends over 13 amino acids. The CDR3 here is CSASDRGVDGYTF. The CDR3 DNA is TGCAGTGCTAGTGACAGGGGGGTTGACGGCTACACCTTC.

The CDR3 protein is CASSRGESEQYF. In DNA, the CDR3 is TGTGCCAGCAGCCGGGGGGAGAGTGAGCAGTACTTC. This rearrangement joins TRBV7-9 to TRBJ2-7, with 7 bases that match TRBD2. Germline values: CDR1 SEHNR, CDR2 FQNEAQ (reference sequence). V lost 5 bases and J lost 7; bases outside the gene matches: 5. This CDR3 comprises 12 residues.

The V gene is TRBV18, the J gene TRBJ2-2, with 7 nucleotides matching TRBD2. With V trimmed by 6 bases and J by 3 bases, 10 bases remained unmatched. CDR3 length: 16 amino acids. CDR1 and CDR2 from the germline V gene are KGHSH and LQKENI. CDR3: CASSLRTRGDTGELFF. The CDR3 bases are TGTGCCAGCTCTCTTCGGACTAGAGGGGACACCGGGGAGCTGTTTTTT.

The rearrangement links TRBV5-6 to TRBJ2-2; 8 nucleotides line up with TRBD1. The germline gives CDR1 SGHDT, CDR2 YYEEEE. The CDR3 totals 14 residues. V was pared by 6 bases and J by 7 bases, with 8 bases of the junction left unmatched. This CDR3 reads CASNLDRVYGELFF. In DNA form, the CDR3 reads TGTGCCAGCAACCTGGACAGGGTTTACGGGGAGCTGTTTTTT.

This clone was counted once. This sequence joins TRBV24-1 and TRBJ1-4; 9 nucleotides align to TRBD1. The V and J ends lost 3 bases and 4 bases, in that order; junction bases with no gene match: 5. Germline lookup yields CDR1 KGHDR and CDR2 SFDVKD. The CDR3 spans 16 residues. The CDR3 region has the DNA TGTGCCACCAGTGATATCCGACAGGGGGATAATGAAAAACTGTTTTTT. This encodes CATSDIRQGDNEKLFF.

The CDR3 nucleotides are TGTGCCAGCAGCTTAGGACTAGCGGGGAGGGCCGCCTACGAGCAGTACTTC. This gives the protein CASSLGLAGRAAYEQYF. V usage is TRBV11-2 and J usage is TRBJ2-7; TRBD2 aligns across 11 bases. The V gene's germline CDR1 is SGHAT and CDR2 FQNNGV. This CDR3 region has 17 residues. V lost 1 base and J lost 2; bases outside the gene matches: 7.

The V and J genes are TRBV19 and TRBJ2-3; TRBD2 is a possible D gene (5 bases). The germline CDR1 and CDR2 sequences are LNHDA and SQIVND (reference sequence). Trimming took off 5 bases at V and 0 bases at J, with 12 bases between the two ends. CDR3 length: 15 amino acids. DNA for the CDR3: TGTGCCAGTAGTTTCGGGATAGCGAGCACAGATACGCAGTATTTT. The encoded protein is CASSFGIASTDTQYF.

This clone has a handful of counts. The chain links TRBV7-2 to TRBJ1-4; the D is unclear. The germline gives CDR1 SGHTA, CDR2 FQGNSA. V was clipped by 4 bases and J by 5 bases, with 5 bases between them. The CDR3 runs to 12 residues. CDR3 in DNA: TGTGCCAGCAGCTCCCCAAATGAAAAACTGTTTTTT. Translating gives CASSSPNEKLFF.

This CDR3 is CASSSGPTADSPLHF. The CDR3 DNA reads TGTGCCAGCAGTTCCGGGCCAACAGCGGATTCACCCCTCCACTTT. The chain joins TRBV6-6 to TRBJ1-6; D is undetermined. V was trimmed by 4 bases and J by 8 bases, leaving 15 bases between them. The V gene's germline CDR1 is MNHNY and CDR2 SVGAGI (reference sequence). The CDR3 contains 15 residues.

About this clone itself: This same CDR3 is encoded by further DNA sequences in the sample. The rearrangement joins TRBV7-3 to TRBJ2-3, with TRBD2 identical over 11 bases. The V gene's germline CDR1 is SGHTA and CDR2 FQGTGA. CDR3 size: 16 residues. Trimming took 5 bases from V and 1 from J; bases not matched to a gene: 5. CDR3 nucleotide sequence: TGTGCCAGCAGCCGAGGGACTAGCGGCCGCACAGATACGCAGTATTTT. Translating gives CASSRGTSGRTDTQYF.

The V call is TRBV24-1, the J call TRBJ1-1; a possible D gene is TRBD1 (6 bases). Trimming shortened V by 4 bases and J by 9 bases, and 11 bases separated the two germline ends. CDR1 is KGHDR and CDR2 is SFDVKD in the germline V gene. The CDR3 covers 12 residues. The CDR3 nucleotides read TGTGCCACCAGTGACTCTGGACAGAAAGCTTTCTTT. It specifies CATSDSGQKAFF.